What follows are 17 T cell receptor beta chains derived from one specimen sequenced in a study of immune evolution from preneoplasia to lung adenocarcinoma. The protocol was immunoSEQ multiplex PCR, while the TCRdb copy is restricted to in-frame clones and leaves out a portion. The sample lists fewer than 3,000 clones; 75% to 90% were seen once. The material sequenced was FFPE invasive lung adenocarcinoma tissue. Source of these receptors: a person between 55 and 80 years old with invasive lung adenocarcinoma.

V gene TRBV6-5 combines with J gene TRBJ1-2; TRBD1 matches at 10 bases. V shed 8 bases, J shed 4 bases, and the junction held 7 bases outside the gene matches. Germline CDR1 reads MNHEY; CDR2 reads SVGAGI. The CDR3 runs 14 residues. The CDR3 DNA reads TGTGCCAGCGGGGGGACAGGGGCGCTCTATGGCTACACCTTC. Protein sequence: CASGGTGALYGYTF.

The CDR3 spells CASSRSSDSEGNTIYF. The CDR3 bases are TGTGCCAGCAGCCGAAGCTCGGACAGCGAAGGAAACACCATATATTTT. The rearrangement joins TRBV5-4 to TRBJ1-3; D may be TRBD1 (6 bases). Germline CDR1 is SGHNT and CDR2 is YYREEE (reference sequence). Deletions cut 4 bases from V and 4 bases from J, with 18 bases between. This CDR3 region has 16 residues.

The chain joins TRBV9 to TRBJ1-2; tentative D call: TRBD1 (6 bases). CDR3 length: 15 amino acids. CDR1 is SGDLS, CDR2 YYNGEE, per germline. V shed 3 bases and J shed 6 bases, with 18 bases lying between them. Here the CDR3 DNA reads TGTGCCAGCAGCGCTATACAGGGTTTGAATGATGGCTACACCTTC. Translation: CASSAIQGLNDGYTF.

As for this clone: One end of the junction fails to match germline, which may point to a read error. The chain employs TRBV5-1 and TRBJ1-1; D perhaps matches TRBD1 (6 bases). CDR3 length equals 14 residues. Looked up from germline, CDR1 is SGHRS and CDR2 is YFSETQ. CDR3: CSSRSGEWVAEAFF. CDR3 coding DNA: TGCTCCAGCAGGTCAGGGGAGTGGGTCGCTGAAGCTTTCTTT.

This clone appeared a single time. In nucleotides, the CDR3 is TGTGCCAGTAGCCGTAGGGGGTTAGCTGAAGCTTTCTTT. Amino acids: CASSRRGLAEAFF. This chain joins TRBV19 and TRBJ1-1; TRBD1 might be the D (6 bases). Germline V gives CDR1 LNHDA, CDR2 SQIVND (reference sequence). CDR3 size: 13 residues. Trimming shortened V by 6 bases and J by 6 bases, and 14 bases separated the two germline ends.

The rearrangement links TRBV11-1 to TRBJ1-1; D is ambiguous. This CDR3 spans 15 amino acids. Germline V lookup: CDR1 SGHAT, CDR2 FQDESV (reference sequence). Trimming cost V 5 bases and J 5 bases, with 18 bases left between them. The CDR3 nucleotides are TGTGCCAGCAGCACCAGAATTACAGCTGTAACTGAAGCTTTCTTT. Translating it yields CASSTRITAVTEAFF.

The chain has TRBV9 and TRBJ1-3, with 7 nucleotides matching TRBD1. The germline gives CDR1 SGDLS, CDR2 YYNGEE. The CDR3 consists of 14 residues. J was trimmed by 4 bases and V by 5 bases; bases with no gene match: 6. CDR3 in amino acids: CASSETGSGNTIYF. The CDR3 bases are TGTGCCAGCAGTGAGACAGGGTCAGGAAACACCATATATTTT. Together with reference TRBV9 and TRBJ1-3, the CDR3 gives the full variable domain: DSGVTQTPKHLITATGQRVTLRCSPRSGDLSVYWYQQSLDQGLQFLIQYYNGEERAKGNILERFSAQQFPDLHSELNLSSLELGDSALYFCASSETGSGNTIYFGEGSWLTVV.

This sequence joins TRBV9 and TRBJ2-3, with a weak D call TRBD2 (5 bases). Trimming cost V 3 bases and J 3 bases, with 11 bases left between them. The germline CDR1 and CDR2 sequences are SGDLS and YYNGEE. The length of the CDR3 is 14 residues. The CDR3 nucleotides are TGTGCCAGCAGCGCCCTGAGAGGGACAGATACGCAGTATTTT. Translating it yields CASSALRGTDTQYF.

This chain uses TRBV5-8 with TRBJ2-3, with D tentatively TRBD1 (6 bases). The length of the CDR3 is 14 residues. Germline V CDR1 and CDR2: SGHTS, YDEGEE. With 2 bases removed from V and 2 bases from J, the gap between germline ends came to 9 bases. CDR3 amino acids: CASSLGQLTDTQYF. The DNA of the CDR3 is TGTGCCAGCAGCTTAGGACAGCTCACAGATACGCAGTATTTT.

The chain carries TRBV10-3 and TRBJ2-3; D not certain. The CDR3 runs 12 residues. Germline V gene sequence: CDR1 ENHRY, CDR2 SYGVKD. The V and J ends lost 6 bases and 0 bases respectively, with 4 bases between them. This CDR3 is CAIRGSTDTQYF. The CDR3 DNA reads TGTGCCATCAGGGGGAGCACAGATACGCAGTATTTT.

The CDR3 coding sequence is TGTGCCAGCAATAGACAGGGGGGGAATGAGCAGTACTTC. Its protein is CASNRQGGNEQYF. The genes are TRBV28 and TRBJ2-7; 9 bases map to TRBD1. The ends lost 7 bases at V and 7 bases at J; junction bases unmatched: 8. Germline V lookup: CDR1 MDHEN, CDR2 SYDVKM. The CDR3 covers 13 residues.

The chain is built from TRBV28 and TRBJ2-7; D not resolved. V lost 4 bases, J lost 7 bases, and 14 bases lay in between. Germline assignment: CDR1 MDHEN and CDR2 SYDVKM. This CDR3 is built from 13 residues. The CDR3 here is CASSWEGTREQYF. CDR3 bases: TGTGCCAGCAGTTGGGAAGGAACGCGGGAGCAGTACTTC.

The chain links TRBV11-2 to TRBJ2-5; D not resolved. CDR1 is SGHAT and CDR2 is FQNNGV in the germline V gene. CDR3 size: 15 residues. The germline V and J ends were trimmed by 3 bases and 4 bases, with 15 bases remaining between them. The DNA for the CDR3 is TGTGCCAGCAGCTTCTCGTCCGGAAAGGGAGAGACCCAGTACTTC. This sequence encodes CASSFSSGKGETQYF.

The V call is TRBV29-1, the J call TRBJ1-1; weak D call: TRBD1 (6 bases). The CDR3 totals 14 residues. Trimming cost V 6 bases and J 0 bases, with 14 bases left between them. CDR1 and CDR2 (germline): SQVTM, ANQGSEA. CDR3: CSVQSGTMNTEAFF. In DNA, the CDR3 is TGCAGCGTCCAATCCGGGACAATGAACACTGAAGCTTTCTTT. The full variable domain, completed using reference TRBV29-1 and TRBJ1-1, is SAVISQKPSRDICQRGTSLTIQCQVDSQVTMMFWYRQQPGQSLTLIATANQGSEATYESGFVIDKFPISRPNLTFSTLTVSNMSPEDSSIYLCSVQSGTMNTEAFFGQGTRLTVV.

The V and J genes are TRBV4-2 and TRBJ2-4; D call uncertain. CDR1 is LGHNA and CDR2 is YNFKEQ in the germline V gene. V was clipped by 4 bases and J by 11 bases, with 18 bases between them. The CDR3 contains 14 residues. CDR3 sequence reads: CASSPRVPQSVQYF. CDR3 coding DNA: TGTGCCAGCAGCCCCCGGGTCCCCCAAAGTGTTCAGTACTTC.

The CDR3 sequence: CASSIQGYQPQHF. The CDR3 nucleotides are TGTGCCAGTAGTATTCAGGGCTATCAGCCCCAGCATTTT. This rearrangement joins TRBV19 to TRBJ1-5; perhaps TRBD1 as D (5 bases). Germline-derived CDR1 and CDR2 are LNHDA and SQIVND (reference sequence). The CDR3 covers 13 residues. Trimming pared 3 bases from V and 5 bases from J, leaving 8 bases between.

This CDR3 reads CASSLLGQPQYF. Here the CDR3 DNA reads TGTGCCAGCAGTTTATTAGGCCAGCCCCAGTATTTT. V and J are TRBV28 and TRBJ1-5; D is unresolved. The end of the DNA aligns better with TRBJ2-3, so the J call may be wrong. CDR3 length: 12 residues. The germline V gene encodes CDR1 MDHEN and CDR2 SYDVKM.